These 21 T cell receptor beta chains originate from one sample sequenced in a study of T cell repertoires in cytomegalovirus infection. Via MiXCR, TCRdb re-called the reads, giving one row per CDR3 protein. Here the sample spans 200,000 to 250,000 distinct CDR3 sequences, less than 50% being singletons. These TCRs' antigens remain unknown. This sample comprised CD8+ T cells from cultured PBMCs, obtained from culture after CMV antigen stimulation. These receptors were collected from a human donor in good health (CMV status not recorded). Some clones in this sample may be carry-over from other donors' samples.

V usage is TRBV9 and J usage is TRBJ2-1; D is ambiguous. CDR1 is SGDLS, CDR2 YYNGEE, per germline. V dropped 1 base and J dropped 6 bases, with 8 bases sitting between them. CDR3 size: 13 residues. CDR3 bases: TGTGCCAGCAGCGTACGGGCAGGCAATGAGCAGTTCTTC. It codes for CASSVRAGNEQFF.

This chain connects TRBV27 to TRBJ2-7; perhaps TRBD2 as D (6 bases). V lost 1 base to trimming and J lost 0 bases, with 10 bases between them. CDR1 MNHEY and CDR2 SMNVEV come from the germline V gene (reference sequence). The length of the CDR3 is 15 residues. CDR3 bases: TGTGCCAGCAGTTTATTCGGGGGATACTCCTACGAGCAGTACTTC. Amino acid sequence: CASSLFGGYSYEQYF.

This clonotype came up a few times. This sequence joins TRBV7-2 and TRBJ1-1; the D gene is possibly TRBD1 (6 bases). Germline CDR1 reads SGHTA; CDR2 reads FQGNSA. The length of the CDR3 is 15 residues. With 1 base removed from V and 1 base from J, the gap between germline ends came to 10 bases. The CDR3 nucleotides are TGTGCCAGCAGCTTAGTATTGGGGGCGAACACTGAAGCTTTCTTT. Its translation: CASSLVLGANTEAFF.

Comments on this clonotype: It may be a read error: a sequence one base away is much more abundant. The chain recombines TRBV7-2 with TRBJ1-1, with 9 bases that match TRBD1. The CDR3 consists of 15 residues. CDR1 is SGHTA, CDR2 FQGNSA, per germline. In DNA form, the CDR3 reads TGTGCCAGCAGCTTAGAGGGACAGGGTGGCACTGAAGCTGTCTTT. Residues: CASSLEGQGGTEAVF.

This clonotype was counted only a few times. J is TRBJ2-7 and V is TRBV7-2, with D unclear. Germline CDR1 SGHTA, CDR2 FQGNSA. V was shortened by 5 bases and J by 1 base, with 15 bases between the two germline ends. The length of the CDR3 is 15 residues. The CDR3 bases are TGTGCCAGCAGCCCGTTTACACTTAGGTCCTACGAGCAGTACTTC. Translation: CASSPFTLRSYEQYF.

This clonotype was detected a few times. The gene calls are TRBV4-1 and TRBJ1-1, with 7 positions matching TRBD1. V dropped 4 bases and J dropped 8; count of bases not matched to a gene: 7. CDR1 is MGHRA and CDR2 is YSYEKL in the germline V gene. The CDR3 loop spans 13 amino acids. CDR3 residues: CASSLARDREAFF. The CDR3 DNA sequence: TGCGCCAGCAGCCTAGCTCGGGACAGAGAAGCTTTCTTT.

CDR3 loop: CASRPPGQASYEQYF. The CDR3 region has the DNA TGTGCCAGCAGACCCCCCGGGCAAGCCTCCTACGAGCAGTACTTC. V is TRBV7-2 and J is TRBJ2-7; D uncertain. The V gene's germline CDR1 is SGHTA and CDR2 FQGNSA. This CDR3 has 15 amino acids. The V and J ends lost 6 bases and 0 bases respectively, with 15 bases between them.

The chain is built from TRBV24-1 and TRBJ2-3, with 9 bases lining up with TRBD2. The CDR3 spans 17 residues. V was clipped by 5 bases and J by 2 bases; unmatched bases: 10. Germline CDR1 is KGHDR and CDR2 is SFDVKD. The DNA for the CDR3 is TGTGCCACCAGTGCCCTGACTAGCGGAGAGGACACAGATACGCAGTATTTT. Residues: CATSALTSGEDTDTQYF.

This clonotype was seen once. The gene calls are TRBV7-6 and TRBJ2-5; 7 bases align to TRBD1. The germline CDR1 and CDR2 sequences are SGHVS and FNYEAQ. This CDR3 has 15 amino acids. After removal of 8 bases from V and 9 bases from J, the junction contained 18 bases not matched to a gene. CDR3 DNA: TGTGCCAGCTGCTACCGGCCCGACAGGGCTAGGGCCCAGTACTTC. As protein: CASCYRPDRARAQYF.

Many counts were recorded for this clonotype. V gene TRBV7-8 combines with J gene TRBJ1-5; D call uncertain. Per germline, CDR1 SGHVS and CDR2 FQNEAQ. The CDR3 covers 15 residues. The ends were cut back, 0 bases at V and 6 bases at J, with 12 bases in the middle. Here the CDR3 reads CASSLAYEVAQPQHF. CDR3 DNA: TGTGCCAGCAGCTTAGCGTATGAGGTGGCTCAGCCCCAGCATTTT.

This clonotype has ten or more counts. This chain's CDR3 is CASSFRGGTDTQYF. CDR3 nucleotide sequence: TGTGCCAGCAGCTTCAGGGGGGGCACAGATACGCAGTATTTT. The chain couples TRBV7-8 to TRBJ2-3; D may be TRBD1 (7 bases). The ends were cut back, 3 bases at V and 1 base at J, with 8 bases in the middle. Germline CDR1 SGHVS, CDR2 FQNEAQ. The CDR3 covers 14 residues.

The chain carries TRBV3-1 and TRBJ2-2; 14 positions agree with TRBD2. Trimming removed 4 bases from V and 5 bases from J; junction bases left unmatched: 18. The CDR3 contains 21 residues. Per germline, CDR1 LGHDT and CDR2 YNNKEL (reference sequence). Here the CDR3 reads CASSPNGPGTSGGALTGELFF. Written as DNA, the CDR3 is TGTGCCAGCAGCCCGAATGGACCCGGGACTAGCGGGGGAGCTTTAACCGGGGAGCTGTTTTTT.

For this clonotype: The junction differs from germline at one of its ends, possibly a read error. The gene calls are TRBV12-3 or TRBV12-4 and TRBJ2-7; D may be TRBD2 (6 bases). This CDR3 is 13 amino acids long. In DNA form, the CDR3 reads TGTGCCAGCAGTGGCCGGGACTCCGACGAGCAGTACTTC. Its translation: CASSGRDSDEQYF.

This clonotype was recorded only once. This rearrangement joins TRBV20-1 to TRBJ2-3; 9 bases are a match to TRBD2. J was trimmed by 0 bases and V by 1 base; bases with no gene match: 5. The CDR3 loop spans 16 amino acids. Germline CDR1 DFQATT, CDR2 SNEGSKA (reference sequence). The CDR3 DNA follows: TGCAGTGCTAGAGTGCGGGGGGGTACTAGCACAGATACGCAGTATTTT. Protein sequence: CSARVRGGTSTDTQYF.

This clonotype was observed a few times. Written as DNA, the CDR3 is TGTGCCAGCAGTTACTCGACGCGGGGCTACACCTTC. This sequence encodes CASSYSTRGYTF. The chain joins TRBV6-2 or TRBV6-3 to TRBJ1-2; unclear D gene. The CDR3 sequence is 12 residues long. Trimming shortened V by 0 bases and J by 8 bases, and 7 bases separated the two germline ends. Per the germline V gene, CDR1 is MNHEY and CDR2 is SVGEGT.

The chain carries TRBV4-2 and TRBJ2-7; either TRBD1 or TRBD2 may supply D (6 bases each). The CDR3 runs to 16 residues. V lost 0 bases, J lost 3 bases, and 15 bases lay in between. The germline V gene encodes CDR1 LGHNA and CDR2 YNFKEQ. The CDR3 region is CASSQDYRGRRYEQYF. The CDR3 bases are TGTGCCAGCAGCCAAGATTACCGGGGGCGCCGCTACGAGCAGTACTTC.

The sample holds a few counts of this clonotype. The chain combines TRBV11-2 with TRBJ1-2, with D unclear. Trimming removed 3 bases at V and 2 bases at J, with 10 bases between. This CDR3 contains 14 residues. CDR1 and CDR2 from the germline V gene are SGHAT and FQNNGV. The CDR3, as DNA: TGTGCCAGCAGCTTTAAGGCGTTAAACTATGGCTACACCTTC. Translated, it gives CASSFKALNYGYTF.

The V call is TRBV6-1, the J call TRBJ2-7; 8 positions match TRBD1. The junction had 12 bases not matched to a gene; V was cut back by 9 bases and J by 5 bases. The germline V gene has CDR1 MNHNS and CDR2 SASEGT. The CDR3 is 14 residues long. CDR3 protein: CASQGTGVEDEQYF. CDR3 nucleotides: TGTGCCAGTCAAGGGACAGGCGTCGAGGACGAGCAGTACTTC.

This clonotype was counted a few times. V usage is TRBV20-1 and J usage is TRBJ1-4; 7 nucleotides agree with TRBD1. Trimming removed 0 bases from V and 5 bases from J; junction bases left unmatched: 6. This CDR3 spans 15 amino acids. CDR1 is DFQATT and CDR2 is SNEGSKA in the germline V gene (reference sequence). Written as DNA, the CDR3 is TGCAGTGCTAGAGATCCGACAGGGCTGAATGAAAAACTGTTTTTT. It is translated as CSARDPTGLNEKLFF.

J is TRBJ2-7 and V is TRBV7-9; D might be TRBD2 (6 bases). Germline CDR1 is SEHNR and CDR2 is FQNEAQ (reference sequence). Trimming pared 5 bases from V and 2 bases from J, leaving 10 bases between. The CDR3 has 13 amino acids. DNA of the CDR3: TGTGCCAGCAGCGAAGGACTAACCTACGAGCAGTACTTC. This translates into CASSEGLTYEQYF.

This clonotype was found a few times. The J gene is TRBJ1-4, the V gene TRBV29-1, with D unresolved. Germline loops: CDR1 SQVTM, CDR2 ANQGSEA. V shed 7 bases and J shed 6 bases, with 9 bases lying between them. There are 11 residues in the CDR3. This CDR3 reads CSGREDEKLFF. In DNA, the CDR3 is TGCAGCGGGCGGGAGGATGAAAAACTGTTTTTT.